One and the same sample provided the 30 T cell receptor beta chains below, sequenced in a study of CD8 T cell repertoires and HIV-1 epitope variants. The data were produced by immunoSEQ multiplex PCR, yet TCRdb's version contains in-frame clones alone and is incomplete. The repertoire consists of some 100,000 clones, with more than 65% occurring once and the leading ten covering about a quarter. What was sequenced was uncultured baseline CD8+ T cells from peripheral blood mononuclear cells (PBMCs). All receptors come from a male donor with HIV.

As concerns this clone: Within the sample, other DNA sequences also encode this same CDR3. The chain combines TRBV28 with TRBJ2-1; D remains unclear. Germline CDR1 is MDHEN and CDR2 is SYDVKM. V lost 6 bases, J lost 4 bases, and 7 bases lay in between. The CDR3 totals 12 residues. The CDR3 reads CASSLEYNEQFF. As DNA, the CDR3 is TGTGCCAGCAGCCTTGAATACAATGAGCAGTTCTTC.

The chain recombines TRBV4-2 with TRBJ2-1, with TRBD1 as a possible D gene (6 bases). The CDR3 has 17 residues. Trimming cost V 1 base and J 5 bases, with 18 bases left between them. From germline, CDR1 is LGHNA and CDR2 YNFKEQ. The CDR3 is CASSQVRTGPRDNEQFF. CDR3 sequence (DNA): TGTGCCAGCAGCCAAGTGAGAACAGGGCCCAGGGACAATGAGCAGTTCTTC.

This clone was seen a few times. V is TRBV7-2 and J is TRBJ1-1; tentative D call: TRBD1 (5 bases). Germline assignment: CDR1 SGHTA and CDR2 FQGNSA. CDR3 length: 15 amino acids. Deletions cut 0 bases from V and 4 bases from J, with 12 bases between. For the CDR3, the DNA is TGTGCCAGCAGCTTAGCCGGGGGTATGGGCACTGAAGCTTTCTTT. Its protein is CASSLAGGMGTEAFF. Combining the CDR3 with reference TRBV7-2 and TRBJ1-1 gives the whole variable domain GAGVSQSPSNKVTEKGKDVELRCDPISGHTALYWYRQSLGQGLEFLIYFQGNSAPDKSGLPSDRFSAERTGGSVSTLTIQRTQQEDSAVYLCASSLAGGMGTEAFFGQGTRLTVV.

The chain uses TRBV7-2 and TRBJ1-2; perhaps TRBD1 as D (5 bases). Trimming cost V 4 bases and J 4 bases, with 10 bases left between them. The CDR3 is 13 residues long. Germline CDR1 reads SGHTA; CDR2 reads FQGNSA. In nucleotides, the CDR3 is TGTGCCAGCAGCTGGTCAGGGAGCTATGGCTACACCTTC. Protein: CASSWSGSYGYTF.

The chain is built from TRBV29-1 and TRBJ1-1, with D tentatively TRBD1 (5 bases). Germline V CDR1 and CDR2: SQVTM, ANQGSEA. The germline V and J ends were trimmed by 1 base and 11 bases, with 11 bases remaining between them. The CDR3 is 11 amino acids. In nucleotides, the CDR3 is TGCAGCGTTGAAGCGGGGGGATGGGCTTTCTTT. This sequence encodes CSVEAGGWAFF.

On this clone itself: The same CDR3 is also encoded by other DNA sequences in this sample. V is TRBV7-9 and J is TRBJ2-3; D is unclear. With 4 bases removed from V and 2 bases from J, the gap between germline ends came to 4 bases. The CDR3 spans 12 residues. Germline CDR1 is SEHNR and CDR2 is FQNEAQ (reference sequence). In nucleotides, the CDR3 is TGTGCCAGCAGCTCCTCCACAGATACGCAGTATTTT. It encodes CASSSSTDTQYF. The full variable domain, in which reference TRBV7-9 and TRBJ2-3 provide the parts outside the CDR3, is DTGVSQNPRHKITKRGQNVTFRCDPISEHNRLYWYRQTLGQGPEFLTYFQNEAQLEKSRLLSDRFSAERPKGSFSTLEIQRTEQGDSAMYLCASSSSTDTQYFGPGTRLTVL.

This clone was counted only a few times. The V gene is TRBV28, the J gene TRBJ1-1, with D possibly matching TRBD1 (6 bases). Germline CDR1 is MDHEN and CDR2 is SYDVKM. The CDR3 contains 16 residues. The V gene lost 3 bases and the J gene lost 1 base, with 15 bases spanning the gap. CDR3 nucleotides: TGTGCCAGCAGTTTCTCTTTGGACAGACAGAACACTGAAGCTTTCTTT. It codes for CASSFSLDRQNTEAFF.

This clone was detected only once. This rearrangement joins TRBV6-4 to TRBJ1-2; D perhaps matches TRBD1 (6 bases). The CDR3 has 18 amino acids. Per the germline V gene, CDR1 is MRHNA and CDR2 is SNTAGT. V gave up 0 bases and J gave up 8 bases, with 25 bases separating them. The CDR3 DNA sequence: TGTGCCAGCAGTGACTCGATTTGGGTCCGGGACAAATCATCCGGCTACACCTTC. Its translation is CASSDSIWVRDKSSGYTF.

The chain employs TRBV7-2 and TRBJ2-7, with D tentatively TRBD1 or TRBD2 (5 bases each). V lost 1 base, J lost 3 bases, and 13 bases lay in between. The CDR3 length is 15 residues. Germline V gene lookup returns CDR1 SGHTA and CDR2 FQGNSA. CDR3 protein: CASSLGDGFIYEQYF. CDR3 nucleotide sequence: TGTGCCAGCAGCTTAGGGGACGGGTTTATCTACGAGCAGTACTTC.

This rearrangement joins TRBV6-4 to TRBJ2-1, with D unclear. V shed 2 bases and J shed 7 bases, with 21 bases lying between them. Germline V gene data show CDR1 as MRHNA and CDR2 as SNTAGT. The CDR3 loop spans 17 amino acids. The CDR3 reads CASSDTIDTLSGNEQFF. CDR3 DNA sequence: TGTGCCAGCAGTGACACTATCGACACCCTCTCCGGGAATGAGCAGTTCTTC.

The rearrangement uses TRBV27 and TRBJ2-1, with 8 bases lining up with TRBD2. The trim removed 4 bases at V and 6 bases at J, leaving 2 bases unmatched. The V gene's germline CDR1 is MNHEY and CDR2 SMNVEV (reference sequence). This CDR3 is built from 13 residues. CDR3 protein: CASSSGTSNEQFF. The CDR3, as DNA: TGTGCCAGCAGTTCAGGGACTAGCAATGAGCAGTTCTTC.

This sequence joins TRBV15 and TRBJ1-3; TRBD1 agrees at 8 bases. The CDR3 runs to 15 residues. Germline lookup yields CDR1 LNHNV and CDR2 YYDKDF (reference sequence). Unmatched junction bases numbered 1, after V lost 1 base and J lost 2 bases. In nucleotides, the CDR3 is TGTGCCACCAGCAGAGGGACAGGGACTGGAAACACCATATATTTT. It codes for CATSRGTGTGNTIYF.

This chain links TRBV7-9 with TRBJ2-5, with 7 nucleotides matching TRBD2. The germline gives CDR1 SEHNR, CDR2 FQNEAQ (reference sequence). V shed 3 bases, J shed 2 bases, and the junction held 12 bases outside the gene matches. This CDR3 is built from 17 residues. The CDR3 nucleotides read TGTGCCAGCAGCTTCCTTCGAGAGGGCGGGAGACAAGAGACCCAGTACTTC. It yields the protein CASSFLREGGRQETQYF.

This chain connects TRBV9 to TRBJ2-1, with TRBD2 as a possible D gene (5 bases). The CDR3 covers 16 residues. The germline CDR1 and CDR2 sequences are SGDLS and YYNGEE. Trimming left V 0 bases short and J 10 bases short, with 20 bases between. This CDR3 reads CASSVGKSGALLEQFF. CDR3 DNA: TGTGCCAGCAGCGTAGGAAAGAGCGGAGCCCTTTTGGAGCAGTTCTTC.

The chain employs TRBV20-1 and TRBJ2-2; no definite D call. The CDR3 is 11 residues long. CDR1 DFQATT and CDR2 SNEGSKA come from the germline V gene (reference sequence). V was trimmed by 3 bases and J by 7 bases, leaving 6 bases between them. This CDR3 is CSASFGGELFF. As DNA, the CDR3 is TGCAGTGCTAGTTTTGGCGGGGAGCTGTTTTTT.

V is TRBV9 and J is TRBJ1-5; D ambiguous. Trimming cost V 3 bases and J 3 bases, with 13 bases left between them. The CDR3 has 15 amino acids. CDR1 is SGDLS and CDR2 is YYNGEE in the germline V gene. This CDR3 reads CASSARGSLNQPQHF. CDR3 in DNA: TGTGCCAGCAGCGCCCGAGGGAGTCTCAATCAGCCCCAGCATTTT.

V gene TRBV27 combines with J gene TRBJ1-5; maybe TRBD1 (5 bases). Trimming stripped 5 bases from V and 0 bases from J, with 17 bases between. Germline V gives CDR1 MNHEY, CDR2 SMNVEV (reference sequence). The CDR3 extends over 17 amino acids. The CDR3: CASSPGFWAYSNQPQHF. In DNA form, the CDR3 reads TGTGCCAGCAGTCCAGGGTTTTGGGCCTATAGCAATCAGCCCCAGCATTTT.

The V call is TRBV6-6, the J call TRBJ1-3; D is perhaps TRBD1 (6 bases). Germline CDR1 and CDR2: MNHNY and SVGAGI (reference sequence). This CDR3 spans 16 amino acids. The V and J ends lost 4 bases and 0 bases respectively, with 13 bases between them. CDR3 sequence reads: CASSFNSGVSGNTIYF. The CDR3 coding sequence is TGTGCCAGCAGTTTTAACTCAGGGGTCTCTGGAAACACCATATATTTT.

The chain links TRBV28 to TRBJ2-1; D gene uncertain. CDR1 is MDHEN, CDR2 SYDVKM, per germline. CDR3 length equals 13 residues. Between the trimmed V and J ends, which lost 5 bases and 4 bases, there was a span of 9 bases. CDR3 protein: CASSPGRYNEQFF. DNA of the CDR3: TGTGCCAGCAGTCCGGGCCGATACAATGAGCAGTTCTTC.

The chain joins TRBV5-4 to TRBJ2-3, with D hard to call. V lost 4 bases to trimming and J lost 1 base, with 4 bases between them. The CDR3 spans 12 residues. CDR1 and CDR2 (germline): SGHNT, YYREEE (reference sequence). CDR3 amino acids: CASSRRTDTQYF. In nucleotides, the CDR3 is TGTGCCAGCAGCCGCCGCACAGATACGCAGTATTTT.

Written as DNA, the CDR3 is TGCGCCAGCAGTGACGTCTGGACTAATGAAAAACTGTTTTTT. Amino acids: CASSDVWTNEKLFF. This chain links TRBV10-2 with TRBJ1-4; D unresolved. The V gene's germline CDR1 is WSHSY and CDR2 SAAADI. The V end lost 3 bases, the J end lost 2 bases, and 7 bases lay between the germline ends. The CDR3 runs 14 residues.

V and J are TRBV5-1 and TRBJ1-2; no reliable D call. The CDR3 has 14 residues. Germline CDR1 SGHRS, CDR2 YFSETQ. Trimming took off 4 bases at V and 4 bases at J, with 14 bases between the two ends. In DNA form, the CDR3 reads TGCGCCAGCAGCGACCGTAGGGTCCCCTATGGCTACACCTTC. As protein: CASSDRRVPYGYTF.

V and J are TRBV5-1 and TRBJ1-5, with D possibly matching TRBD1 (6 bases). The V end was cut by 0 bases, the J end by 6 bases, with 10 bases between. The CDR3 is 14 residues long. Germline lookup yields CDR1 SGHRS and CDR2 YFSETQ. CDR3 residues: CASSLDGGAQPQHF. The DNA of the CDR3 is TGCGCCAGCAGCTTGGATGGGGGGGCTCAGCCCCAGCATTTT. Full variable domain (missing parts from reference TRBV5-1 and TRBJ1-5): KAGVTQTPRYLIKTRGQQVTLSCSPISGHRSVSWYQQTPGQGLQFLFEYFSETQRNKGNFPGRFSGRQFSNSRSEMNVSTLELGDSALYLCASSLDGGAQPQHFGDGTRLSIL.

This clone was seen a few times. The chain is built from TRBV6-1 and TRBJ1-2, with D possibly matching TRBD1 (5 bases). Germline V gives CDR1 MNHNS, CDR2 SASEGT. This CDR3 has 14 residues. V lost 4 bases, J lost 10 bases, and 19 bases lay in between. The CDR3 sequence: CASSGSGGIVVYTF. DNA for the CDR3: TGTGCCAGCAGTGGCTCGGGGGGGATAGTAGTCTACACCTTC.

This chain uses TRBV6-5 with TRBJ2-7; a weak D match, TRBD2 (5 bases). This CDR3 has 14 amino acids. The V gene lost 2 bases and the J gene lost 6 bases, with 14 bases spanning the gap. The germline V gene has CDR1 MNHEY and CDR2 SVGAGI. The CDR3 DNA is TGTGCCAGCAGTTACCTTGAGGGAGAGGGCGAGCAGTACTTC. This gives the protein CASSYLEGEGEQYF.

The rearrangement joins TRBV7-6 to TRBJ1-2; TRBD1 agrees at 9 bases. Per the germline V gene, CDR1 is SGHVS and CDR2 is FNYEAQ. The CDR3 has 15 residues. The ends lost 1 base at V and 4 bases at J; junction bases unmatched: 4. The CDR3 bases are TGTGCCAGCAGCTTAGGAACAGGGGGCTCCTATGGCTACACCTTC. This sequence encodes CASSLGTGGSYGYTF.

In its sample, this clone was seen many times. The V gene is TRBV7-2, the J gene TRBJ1-5; D is uncertain. Trimming stripped 0 bases from V and 1 base from J, with 4 bases between. The CDR3 sequence is 14 residues long. Germline values: CDR1 SGHTA, CDR2 FQGNSA. The CDR3 DNA reads as TGTGCCAGCAGCTTAGCGGGAAGCAATCAGCCCCAGCATTTT. Translation gives CASSLAGSNQPQHF.

The rearrangement joins TRBV15 to TRBJ2-2; D perhaps matches TRBD2 (6 bases). This CDR3 is built from 15 residues. The V gene lost 0 bases and the J gene lost 5 bases, with 10 bases spanning the gap. Germline V gene data show CDR1 as LNHNV and CDR2 as YYDKDF (reference sequence). The CDR3 nucleotides read TGTGCCACCAGCAGAGAAAGGAGGGATACCGGGGAGCTGTTTTTT. Its protein is CATSRERRDTGELFF.

Notes on this clone: The same CDR3 arises from other DNA sequences in this sample as well. The rearrangement links TRBV9 to TRBJ2-3, with D possibly being TRBD2 (5 bases). V was cut by 0 bases and J by 0 bases, with 8 bases left in between. This CDR3 is 15 amino acids long. Germline V gene sequence: CDR1 SGDLS, CDR2 YYNGEE. CDR3 protein: CASSVGAGSTDTQYF. The CDR3 coding sequence is TGTGCCAGCAGCGTAGGGGCGGGCAGCACAGATACGCAGTATTTT.

V usage is TRBV2 and J usage is TRBJ1-1, with a possible D match to TRBD1 (6 bases). V was pared by 6 bases and J by 3 bases, with 20 bases between. Germline V CDR1 and CDR2: SNHLY, FYNNEI. The CDR3 covers 16 residues. CDR3: CASSHHVQGFDTEAFF. DNA for the CDR3: TGTGCCAGCAGCCATCACGTTCAGGGGTTTGACACTGAAGCTTTCTTT.